This T cell receptor (beta chain) was identified during a study of cytomegalovirus exposure and HLA in healthy donors. With respect to this clone: The identical CDR3 is also encoded by other nucleotide sequences in the sample.

A roughly 120-subject validation cohort, separate from the 666-subject first cohort, supplied the donors. V shed 5 bases and J shed 0 bases, with 3 bases lying between them. CDR3 length: 12 residues. Germline V CDR1 and CDR2: SGHTA, FQGNSA. TCRdb keeps only in-frame clones here, not all; method: immunoSEQ multiplex PCR. The repertoire holds some 64,000 clones, with almost 97% as singletons. This clonotype was sampled from a woman aged 18 to 35 in good health and CMV-seronegative. The source material was PBMCs. The chain uses TRBV7-2 and TRBJ2-3; no definite D call. CDR3 residues: CASSPSTDTQYF. CDR3 in DNA: TGTGCCAGCAGCCCTAGCACAGATACGCAGTATTTT.